This T cell receptor beta chain was identified during a study of blood T cell repertoires in COVID-19. In the authors' methods: Reference gene primer amplification yielded estimated nucleated cell counts. The protocol was immunoSEQ multiplex PCR, while the TCRdb copy is restricted to in-frame clones and leaves out a portion. Clonal size and the V and J genes are those of that table, whereas D and trimming came from the DNA. The table lists 150,000 or so clones, approximately 80% of them singletons. Recruits, aged roughly 18 to 90 years, lived in around 24 US areas. Clinical histories supplied by participants themselves formed the basis of cohort assignment. CDR1 is LNHNV, CDR2 YYDKDF, per germline (reference sequence). The CDR3 is made up of 14 amino acids. The V end was cut by 4 bases, the J end by 10 bases, with 17 bases between.

Sequencing was done on a sample of PBMCs or T cells enriched from blood (not recorded which). The V call is TRBV15, the J call TRBJ2-1, with a weak D call TRBD2 (6 bases). The clonotype comes from a man in his forties or fifties who had recovered from COVID-19. The CDR3 coding sequence is TGTGCCACCAGCACACCCCGCGGAGGGGTCGAGCAGTTCTTC. Its protein product is CATSTPRGGVEQFF.